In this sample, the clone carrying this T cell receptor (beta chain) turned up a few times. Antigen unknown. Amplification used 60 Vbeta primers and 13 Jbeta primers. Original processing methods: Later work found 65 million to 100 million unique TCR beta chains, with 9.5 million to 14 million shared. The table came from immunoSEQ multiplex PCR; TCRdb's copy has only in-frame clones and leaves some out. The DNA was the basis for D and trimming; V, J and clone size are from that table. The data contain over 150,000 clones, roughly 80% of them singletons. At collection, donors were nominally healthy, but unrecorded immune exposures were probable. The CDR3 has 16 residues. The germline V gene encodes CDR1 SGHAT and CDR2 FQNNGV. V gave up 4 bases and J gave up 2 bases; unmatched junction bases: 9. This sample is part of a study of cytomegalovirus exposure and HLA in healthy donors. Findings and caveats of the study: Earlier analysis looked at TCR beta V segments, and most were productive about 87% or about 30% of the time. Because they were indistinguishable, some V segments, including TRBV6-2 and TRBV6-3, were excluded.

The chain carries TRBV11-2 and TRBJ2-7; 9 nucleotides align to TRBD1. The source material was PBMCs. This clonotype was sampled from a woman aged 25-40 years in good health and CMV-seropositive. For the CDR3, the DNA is TGTGCCAGCAGCTCCGGACAGGGGCCACCCCCCTACGAGCAGTACTTC. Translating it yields CASSSGQGPPPYEQYF.